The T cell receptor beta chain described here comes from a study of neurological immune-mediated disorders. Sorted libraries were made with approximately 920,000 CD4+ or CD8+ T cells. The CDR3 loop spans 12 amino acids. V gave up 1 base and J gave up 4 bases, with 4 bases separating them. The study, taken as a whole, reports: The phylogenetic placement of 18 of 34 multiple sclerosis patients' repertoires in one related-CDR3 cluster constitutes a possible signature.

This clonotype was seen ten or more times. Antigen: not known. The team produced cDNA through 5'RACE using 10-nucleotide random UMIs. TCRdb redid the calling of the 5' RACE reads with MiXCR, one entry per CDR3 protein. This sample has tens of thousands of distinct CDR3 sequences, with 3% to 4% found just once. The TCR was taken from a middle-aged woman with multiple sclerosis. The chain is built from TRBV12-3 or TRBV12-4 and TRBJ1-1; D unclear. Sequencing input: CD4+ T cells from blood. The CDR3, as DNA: TGTGCCAGCAGTTTAGGGTCCACTGAAGCTTTCTTT. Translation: CASSLGSTEAFF.